A single sample gave rise to the 26 T cell receptor beta chains below, sequenced in a study of blood T cell repertoires in COVID-19. Assay: immunoSEQ multiplex PCR; the TCRdb copy retains only in-frame clones and omits some. Seen here are 330,000 or so clones, roughly 87% observed once, and the top ten hold under 3%. Input material: PBMCs or T cells enriched from blood (not recorded which). The receptors come from a woman in her 30s who had recovered from COVID-19.

The V gene is TRBV27, the J gene TRBJ1-1; the match to TRBD1 covers 9 bases. This CDR3 comprises 15 residues. Germline values: CDR1 MNHEY, CDR2 SMNVEV (reference sequence). Unmatched junction bases numbered 6, after V lost 6 bases and J lost 1 base. The CDR3 is CASREDRGRNTEAFF. CDR3 coding DNA: TGTGCCAGCAGGGAGGACAGGGGTAGGAACACTGAAGCTTTCTTT.

The rearrangement joins TRBV2 to TRBJ1-2, with 10 bases matching TRBD1. The germline V gene has CDR1 SNHLY and CDR2 FYNNEI. The CDR3 is 15 amino acids. V was clipped by 1 base and J by 7 bases; unmatched bases: 6. CDR3 region: CASSEGPGQGFGYTF. CDR3 coding DNA: TGTGCCAGCAGTGAAGGCCCGGGACAGGGGTTTGGCTACACCTTC.

This chain connects TRBV5-8 to TRBJ1-6, with D possibly being TRBD1 (5 bases). From germline, CDR1 is SGHTS and CDR2 YDEGEE. The CDR3 extends over 14 amino acids. V dropped 4 bases and J dropped 13 bases, with 18 bases sitting between them. The CDR3 region is CASSDDSVLFPLHF. CDR3 DNA: TGTGCCAGCAGCGACGACAGCGTTCTGTTCCCCCTCCACTTT.

The genes are TRBV12-5 and TRBJ1-5; 7 bases map to TRBD1. Losses at the gene ends were 2 bases for V and 7 bases for J; bases not matched to a gene: 8. CDR3 length equals 15 residues. Germline loops: CDR1 LGHNT, CDR2 FRNRAP. The CDR3 here is CASGLTTGVSQPQHF. DNA of the CDR3: TGTGCTAGTGGTTTGACCACAGGGGTAAGCCAGCCCCAGCATTTT.

J is TRBJ1-6 and V is TRBV6-5; 10 bases fit TRBD1. Per germline, CDR1 MNHEY and CDR2 SVGAGI. The CDR3 runs to 15 residues. V lost 2 bases to trimming and J lost 7 bases; unmatched junction nucleotides: 2. The CDR3 DNA sequence: TGTGCCAGCAGTTACCTGGGACAGGGGAATTCACCCCTCCACTTT. This codes for CASSYLGQGNSPLHF.

The chain joins TRBV9 to TRBJ2-2; TRBD1 matches 9 bases. The CDR3 runs to 15 residues. Unmatched junction bases numbered 7, after V lost 3 bases and J lost 7 bases. Germline CDR1 SGDLS, CDR2 YYNGEE. The CDR3 region is CASSGTGGNNGELFF. As DNA, the CDR3 is TGTGCCAGCAGCGGAACAGGGGGCAATAACGGGGAGCTGTTTTTT.

The V gene is TRBV27, the J gene TRBJ1-6; no clear D. The V gene's germline CDR1 is MNHEY and CDR2 SMNVEV (reference sequence). Trimming took off 5 bases at V and 8 bases at J, with 7 bases between the two ends. The CDR3 length is 12 residues. The CDR3 nucleotides read TGTGCCAGCAGTCCCGCGGATTCACCCCTCCACTTT. Translating it yields CASSPADSPLHF.

CDR3 loop: CASSLGPLAAGSYEQYF. DNA for the CDR3: TGTGCCAGCAGCTTAGGCCCGCTAGCGGCAGGCTCCTACGAGCAGTACTTC. This sequence joins TRBV13 and TRBJ2-7; 7 nucleotides line up with TRBD2. The germline V gene has CDR1 PRHDT and CDR2 FYEKMQ (reference sequence). V trimming: 0 bases; J trimming: 0 bases; junction bases outside the gene matches: 8. CDR3 length equals 17 residues.

V and J are TRBV7-2 and TRBJ1-2; 12 bases map to TRBD1. Germline loops: CDR1 SGHTA, CDR2 FQGNSA. The ends lost 8 bases at V and 4 bases at J; junction bases unmatched: 14. The CDR3 contains 17 residues. This CDR3 reads CASPFRDRGPHPYGYTF. The CDR3 bases are TGTGCCAGCCCTTTTCGGGACAGGGGGCCTCATCCCTATGGCTACACCTTC.

The rearrangement links TRBV2 to TRBJ1-1; 10 nucleotides align to TRBD1. This CDR3 is 15 amino acids long. Per the germline V gene, CDR1 is SNHLY and CDR2 is FYNNEI. Trimming cost V 4 bases and J 6 bases; bases outside gene matches: 8. The CDR3 sequence is CASSVLTGGFAEAFF. The DNA of the CDR3 is TGTGCCAGCAGTGTTCTGACAGGGGGCTTCGCTGAAGCTTTCTTT.

The chain recombines TRBV9 with TRBJ2-2; D may be TRBD1 (6 bases). The CDR3 is made up of 13 amino acids. The germline gives CDR1 SGDLS, CDR2 YYNGEE. Trimming stripped 4 bases from V and 5 bases from J, with 9 bases between. CDR3 loop: CASSSQGTGELFF. CDR3 sequence (DNA): TGTGCCAGCAGCTCGCAGGGGACCGGGGAGCTGTTTTTT.

The V and J genes are TRBV7-6 and TRBJ1-1, with D perhaps TRBD1 (5 bases). There are 15 residues in the CDR3. Trimming left V 0 bases short and J 2 bases short, with 10 bases between. The germline V gene has CDR1 SGHVS and CDR2 FNYEAQ. In DNA, the CDR3 is TGTGCCAGCAGCTTAGCCCCCGGGGGTAACACTGAAGCTTTCTTT. Protein: CASSLAPGGNTEAFF.

The chain has TRBV5-1 and TRBJ1-1; D unresolved. The CDR3 totals 16 residues. V was clipped by 1 base and J by 1 base, with 14 bases between them. The germline V gene has CDR1 SGHRS and CDR2 YFSETQ. DNA of the CDR3: TGCGCCAGCAGCTTGTACCCAGTTGGTACGAACACTGAAGCTTTCTTT. This gives the protein CASSLYPVGTNTEAFF. Variable domain in full (rest from reference TRBV5-1 and TRBJ1-1): KAGVTQTPRYLIKTRGQQVTLSCSPISGHRSVSWYQQTPGQGLQFLFEYFSETQRNKGNFPGRFSGRQFSNSRSEMNVSTLELGDSALYLCASSLYPVGTNTEAFFGQGTRLTVV.

Only a few counts were recorded for this clone. The chain is built from TRBV21-1 and TRBJ2-7; the tabulated D call, TRBD2, remains unverified against the DNA. TRBV21-1 is labeled a pseudogene. The CDR3 length is 15 residues. CDR3 bases: TGTGCCAGCAGAAAAGCCGGGCCTGGGAGGTACGAGCAGTACTTC. Translating it yields CASRKAGPGRYEQYF.

CDR3 coding DNA: TGTGCCAGCAGCTCGATGCGGACTAGCTTAGGGTACAATGAGCAGTTCTTC. It encodes CASSSMRTSLGYNEQFF. V usage is TRBV5-6 and J usage is TRBJ2-1; 8 positions agree with TRBD2. The CDR3 length is 17 residues. Germline trimming cut 3 bases from V and 4 bases from J; bases unmatched to any gene: 12. Germline CDR1 reads SGHDT; CDR2 reads YYEEEE.

V is TRBV19 and J is TRBJ1-4; D gene ambiguous. The V end lost 2 bases, the J end lost 3 bases, and 10 bases lay between the germline ends. CDR1 and CDR2 from the germline V gene are LNHDA and SQIVND (reference sequence). The CDR3 totals 15 residues. CDR3 sequence: CASSITGIANEKLFF. CDR3 coding DNA: TGTGCCAGTAGTATAACCGGGATAGCTAATGAAAAACTGTTTTTT.

The chain employs TRBV29-1 and TRBJ1-2, with TRBD1 identical over 7 bases. V shed 6 bases, J shed 5 bases, and the junction held 6 bases outside the gene matches. This CDR3 contains 12 residues. The germline V gene encodes CDR1 SQVTM and CDR2 ANQGSEA. The CDR3 is CSVEKGQYGYTF. CDR3 nucleotide sequence: TGCAGCGTCGAGAAGGGACAGTATGGCTACACCTTC.

J is TRBJ2-1 and V is TRBV27; possible D gene TRBD2, 5 bases. Germline loops: CDR1 MNHEY, CDR2 SMNVEV (reference sequence). Trimming removed 8 bases from V and 6 bases from J, with 17 bases in between. This CDR3 comprises 14 residues. CDR3 amino acids: CASCGLTRRNEQFF. In DNA, the CDR3 is TGTGCCAGCTGTGGACTGACACGTCGCAATGAGCAGTTCTTC.

The chain couples TRBV4-2 to TRBJ1-4; D is ambiguous. Germline V lookup: CDR1 LGHNA, CDR2 YNFKEQ. Deletions cut 4 bases from V and 5 bases from J, with 8 bases between. This CDR3 is built from 13 residues. The CDR3 is CASSLERNEKLFF. Here the CDR3 DNA reads TGTGCCAGCAGCCTAGAGAGAAATGAAAAACTGTTTTTT.

The chain links TRBV18 to TRBJ1-4; D remains unclear. V lost 1 base, J lost 8 bases, and 14 bases lay in between. This CDR3 is built from 15 residues. The germline V gene encodes CDR1 KGHSH and CDR2 LQKENI. The CDR3 sequence: CASSPLPSGREKLFF. DNA for the CDR3: TGTGCCAGCTCACCACTCCCTTCGGGGAGAGAAAAACTGTTTTTT.

CDR3 in amino acids: CASSPKTEDRGYTF. The CDR3 DNA reads TGTGCCAGCTCACCTAAAACTGAGGACAGGGGCTACACCTTC. The chain uses TRBV18 and TRBJ1-2; TRBD1 matches at 7 bases. The CDR3 is 14 amino acids. CDR1 is KGHSH, CDR2 LQKENI, per germline. The V and J ends lost 3 bases and 8 bases, in that order; junction bases with no gene match: 9. Based on the CDR3 plus reference TRBV18 and TRBJ1-2, the full variable domain is NAGVMQNPRHLVRRRGQEARLRCSPMKGHSHVYWYRQLPEEGLKFMVYLQKENIIDESGMPKERFSAEFPKEGPSILRIQQVVRGDSAAYFCASSPKTEDRGYTFGSGTRLTVV.

The rearrangement uses TRBV3-1 (or the pseudogene TRBV3-2) and TRBJ1-2; a weak D match, TRBD1 (5 bases). V lost 2 bases and J lost 7, with 23 bases in between. The CDR3 runs to 17 residues. Germline V lookup: CDR1 LGHDT, CDR2 YNNKEL (reference sequence). The chain's CDR3 is CASSQTRGFSLFGGYTF. The CDR3 nucleotides are TGTGCCAGCAGCCAAACGCGGGGGTTTAGCTTATTCGGTGGCTACACCTTC.

This sequence joins TRBV12-5 and TRBJ2-3, with no clear D. The CDR3 loop spans 13 amino acids. The V gene's germline CDR1 is LGHNT and CDR2 FRNRAP. Trimming removed 7 bases at V and 2 bases at J, with 10 bases between. Written as DNA, the CDR3 is TGTGCTAGTGCCCCGGAGATCACAGATACGCAGTATTTT. Translating it yields CASAPEITDTQYF.

CDR3 residues: CASTRHSMNTEAFF. CDR3 nucleotides: TGCGCCAGCACCAGACATAGTATGAACACTGAAGCTTTCTTT. The rearrangement uses TRBV10-1 and TRBJ1-1, with unresolved D. V lost 7 bases to trimming and J lost 0 bases, with 12 bases between them. The germline CDR1 and CDR2 sequences are WNHNN and SYGVQD (reference sequence). The CDR3 covers 14 residues.

This clone came up a few times. The CDR3 DNA reads as TGTGCCAGTAGTATATTAGCGGGAACGGTTTACGAGCAGTACTTC. The encoded protein is CASSILAGTVYEQYF. The rearrangement joins TRBV19 to TRBJ2-7, with 8 bases lining up with TRBD2. Per the germline V gene, CDR1 is LNHDA and CDR2 is SQIVND (reference sequence). CDR3 length equals 15 residues. J was trimmed by 4 bases and V by 2 bases; bases with no gene match: 7.

The chain combines TRBV27 with TRBJ1-6; 7 bases agree with TRBD1. Looked up from germline, CDR1 is MNHEY and CDR2 is SMNVEV (reference sequence). V lost 6 bases and J lost 0; bases outside the gene matches: 11. There are 18 residues in the CDR3. In DNA, the CDR3 is TGTGCCAGCAGCTGGGGACAGTCCCGGAGCTCCTATAATTCACCCCTCCACTTT. Residues: CASSWGQSRSSYNSPLHF.